These 21 T cell receptor beta chains came from one sample sequenced in a study of Ad26.COV2.S vaccination and SARS-CoV-2 variants. The protocol was immunoSEQ multiplex PCR, while the TCRdb copy is restricted to in-frame clones and leaves out a portion. The sample lists more than 300,000 clones; 75% to 90% were seen once. Regarding treatment: around 19 received Ad26.COV2.S at low or high dose, single or two shots; about 5 received placebo; per-sample allocation not given. Day 63 following the first vaccine or placebo injection was when the samples were taken. This sample comprised peripheral blood, obtained in a trial of Ad26.COV2.S vaccine versus placebo. The source of these receptors is a person aged 18 to 65 who received the Ad26.COV2.S COVID-19 vaccine or a placebo.

The chain links TRBV7-2 to TRBJ1-5, with TRBD1 as a possible D gene (5 bases). Trimming pared 2 bases from V and 6 bases from J, leaving 14 bases between. Per germline, CDR1 SGHTA and CDR2 FQGNSA. The CDR3 runs to 15 residues. CDR3: CASSLRGSVGQPQHF. The CDR3 DNA reads as TGTGCCAGCAGCTTACGGGGGTCCGTCGGTCAGCCCCAGCATTTT.

This clone was seen just once. The chain is built from TRBV19 and TRBJ2-5; D not resolved. V lost 3 bases and J lost 4, with 9 bases in between. The V gene's germline CDR1 is LNHDA and CDR2 SQIVND (reference sequence). The CDR3 contains 13 residues. As DNA, the CDR3 is TGTGCCAGTAGTATCTCCAGGACAGAGACCCAGTACTTC. Its protein is CASSISRTETQYF.

This chain links TRBV5-5 with TRBJ1-2; unclear D gene. Germline V gene lookup returns CDR1 SGHKS and CDR2 YYEKEE (reference sequence). Trimming stripped 1 base from V and 3 bases from J, with 13 bases between. The CDR3 has 15 amino acids. DNA for the CDR3: TGTGCCAGCAGCTTGAACCCAGGACGAGACTATGGCTACACCTTC. Translating it yields CASSLNPGRDYGYTF.

The V gene is TRBV7-8, the J gene TRBJ2-5; tentative D call: TRBD1 (6 bases). The germline V gene encodes CDR1 SGHVS and CDR2 FQNEAQ. CDR3 size: 15 residues. V was clipped by 2 bases and J by 13 bases, with 23 bases between them. CDR3 sequence (DNA): TGTGCCAGCAGCTTACGGGCTCAGGGGCTACAAGGGCCGTACTTC. Encoded protein: CASSLRAQGLQGPYF.

This chain's CDR3 is CSASDNGLAGGGSSYNEQFF. CDR3 DNA sequence: TGCAGTGCTAGTGACAACGGACTAGCGGGAGGGGGCTCCTCCTACAATGAGCAGTTCTTC. The rearrangement links TRBV20-1 to TRBJ2-1; 15 nucleotides match TRBD2. The CDR3 sequence is 20 residues long. The germline V gene has CDR1 DFQATT and CDR2 SNEGSKA (reference sequence). Trimming cost V 3 bases and J 0 bases; bases outside gene matches: 12.

V and J are TRBV19 and TRBJ2-3, with 9 bases lining up with TRBD2. Germline assignment: CDR1 LNHDA and CDR2 SQIVND (reference sequence). V was clipped by 3 bases and J by 4 bases; unmatched bases: 5. CDR3 length equals 15 residues. CDR3 in amino acids: CASSIALAGSDTQYF. The CDR3 DNA reads TGTGCCAGTAGTATCGCTCTAGCGGGGTCAGATACGCAGTATTTT.

The chain recombines TRBV3-1 (or the pseudogene TRBV3-2) with TRBJ1-3; D is ambiguous. The CDR3 totals 16 residues. Looked up from germline, CDR1 is LGHDT and CDR2 is YNNKEL (reference sequence). The V and J ends lost 1 base and 4 bases respectively, with 14 bases between them. CDR3 sequence (DNA): TGTGCCAGCAGCCAAGGGGAGGGCTTGGGAGGAAACACCATATATTTT. Protein sequence: CASSQGEGLGGNTIYF.

The rearrangement joins TRBV28 to TRBJ1-6; D ambiguous. The CDR3 totals 15 residues. Germline-derived CDR1 and CDR2 are MDHEN and SYDVKM. V lost 5 bases and J 5 bases, leaving 13 bases between the germline ends. DNA for the CDR3: TGTGCCAGCAGTCCCCTCCTAAGGCATAATTCACCCCTCCACTTT. Its translation: CASSPLLRHNSPLHF.

CDR3 amino acids: CASSEVWGGYNEQFF. The CDR3 DNA sequence: TGTGCCAGTAGTGAGGTTTGGGGGGGGTACAATGAGCAGTTCTTC. The chain carries TRBV19 and TRBJ2-1; 7 bases are shared with TRBD2. The CDR3 contains 15 residues. From germline, CDR1 is LNHDA and CDR2 SQIVND (reference sequence). The ends lost 5 bases at V and 4 bases at J; junction bases unmatched: 8.

The genes are TRBV28 and TRBJ1-2; 8 bases line up with TRBD1. The J segment lost 8 bases and the V segment lost 5 bases, leaving 13 bases of the junction unmatched. The CDR3 totals 15 residues. Per germline, CDR1 MDHEN and CDR2 SYDVKM. CDR3 in amino acids: CASSAPFRGRDGYTF. The CDR3 region has the DNA TGTGCCAGCAGTGCCCCATTCAGGGGGCGCGACGGCTACACCTTC.

CDR3 sequence: CASSGQGPYGYTF. DNA for the CDR3: TGTGCCAGCAGTGGACAGGGCCCCTATGGCTACACCTTC. The chain is built from TRBV27 and TRBJ1-2, with TRBD1 matching 8 bases. J lost 4 bases, V lost 5 bases, and 3 bases had no gene match. Germline lookup yields CDR1 MNHEY and CDR2 SMNVEV (reference sequence). The CDR3 runs to 13 residues.

The chain couples TRBV2 to TRBJ1-1; D call uncertain. The CDR3 contains 12 residues. With 7 bases removed from V and 1 base from J, the gap between germline ends came to 7 bases. Germline CDR1 and CDR2: SNHLY and FYNNEI. CDR3 region: CASTDWNTEAFF. CDR3 nucleotide sequence: TGTGCCAGCACGGATTGGAACACTGAAGCTTTCTTT.

This clone appeared once. The CDR3 is CASSLLSGGAYNEQFF. The CDR3 DNA follows: TGTGCCAGCAGCTTACTTAGCGGGGGGGCCTACAATGAGCAGTTCTTC. J is TRBJ2-1 and V is TRBV7-2, with 11 positions matching TRBD2. Germline V CDR1 and CDR2: SGHTA, FQGNSA. The CDR3 consists of 16 residues. After removal of 2 bases from V and 2 bases from J, the junction contained 2 bases not matched to a gene.

This clone was seen only once. The chain joins TRBV6-5 to TRBJ2-4; tentatively, D is TRBD2 (6 bases). Germline CDR1 and CDR2: MNHEY and SVGAGI. The CDR3 runs to 16 residues. The V and J ends lost 2 bases and 1 base respectively, with 12 bases between them. CDR3 in amino acids: CASSYAGSGAKNIQYF. In nucleotides, the CDR3 is TGTGCCAGCAGTTACGCGGGGTCCGGGGCCAAAAACATTCAGTACTTC.

V and J are TRBV24-1 and TRBJ2-3; 12 nucleotides line up with TRBD2. CDR3 length: 16 residues. Trimming removed 1 base from V and 3 bases from J; junction bases left unmatched: 1. In germline, CDR1 is KGHDR, CDR2 SFDVKD. CDR3 protein: CATSDFTSGRTDTQYF. The CDR3 DNA is TGTGCCACCAGTGATTTCACTAGCGGGAGGACAGATACGCAGTATTTT.

The chain recombines TRBV11-2 with TRBJ1-1, with D perhaps TRBD1 (5 bases). The CDR3 is 15 amino acids. CDR1 is SGHAT and CDR2 is FQNNGV in the germline V gene. V was clipped by 0 bases and J by 5 bases, with 13 bases between them. In DNA, the CDR3 is TGTGCCAGCAGCTTAGAACCGGGGGTCCAGACTGAAGCTTTCTTT. Translation: CASSLEPGVQTEAFF. Full variable domain (outside the CDR3, taken from reference TRBV11-2 and TRBJ1-1): EAGVAQSPRYKIIEKRQSVAFWCNPISGHATLYWYQQILGQGPKLLIQFQNNGVVDDSQLPKDRFSAERLKGVDSTLKIQPAKLEDSAVYLCASSLEPGVQTEAFFGQGTRLTVV.

The rearrangement joins TRBV30 to TRBJ2-5; 9 bases are a match to TRBD2. The CDR3 is 14 amino acids. Looked up from germline, CDR1 is GTSNPN and CDR2 is SVGIG (reference sequence). V was pared by 2 bases and J by 7 bases, with 8 bases of the junction left unmatched. CDR3 loop: CAWSSLAGVGTQYF. As DNA, the CDR3 is TGTGCCTGGAGTAGCTTAGCGGGAGTCGGGACCCAGTACTTC.

This chain's CDR3 is CAWSVGGSLRETQYF. For the CDR3, the DNA is TGTGCCTGGAGTGTGGGCGGGAGTTTGCGAGAGACCCAGTACTTC. V is TRBV30 and J is TRBJ2-5; 7 bases line up with TRBD2. Germline V gene data show CDR1 as GTSNPN and CDR2 as SVGIG (reference sequence). Trimming cost V 0 bases and J 4 bases; bases outside gene matches: 8. This CDR3 spans 15 amino acids.

The chain employs TRBV7-3 and TRBJ1-1; possible D gene TRBD1, 5 bases. V was cut by 6 bases and J by 1 base, with 9 bases left in between. CDR3 size: 13 residues. Germline V lookup: CDR1 SGHTA, CDR2 FQGTGA. CDR3 nucleotides: TGTGCCAGCAGAGGCCAGGGGAACACTGAAGCTTTCTTT. It encodes CASRGQGNTEAFF.

This rearrangement joins TRBV7-2 to TRBJ1-6, with 7 bases aligning to TRBD1. Germline CDR1 SGHTA, CDR2 FQGNSA. The CDR3 runs to 15 residues. After removal of 4 bases from V and 4 bases from J, the junction contained 4 bases not matched to a gene. The CDR3 sequence is CASSSLGQYNSPLHF. In DNA, the CDR3 is TGTGCCAGCAGCTCCCTGGGACAGTATAATTCACCCCTCCACTTT.

The V and J genes are TRBV9 and TRBJ2-1; tentative D call: TRBD2 (6 bases). V was trimmed by 3 bases and J by 7 bases, leaving 23 bases between them. The CDR3 runs to 17 residues. Germline CDR1 reads SGDLS; CDR2 reads YYNGEE. The CDR3 nucleotides are TGTGCCAGCAGCGCACCGCTCGCCCGGGAGCATGAAAATGAGCAGTTCTTC. Protein product: CASSAPLAREHENEQFF.